The 5 T cell receptor beta chains listed next were all sequenced from one sample in a study of blood T cell repertoires in COVID-19. The assay was immunoSEQ multiplex PCR, and TCRdb's table has in-frame clones only and misses some. The profile shows 200,000 to 250,000 clones, approximately 84% of them singletons. Sequencing was done on a sample of peripheral blood. These receptors were obtained from a man aged 40-49 years with acute or convalescent COVID-19.

This rearrangement joins TRBV7-8 to TRBJ2-3; D unclear. The germline V gene encodes CDR1 SGHVS and CDR2 FQNEAQ. Trimming stripped 5 bases from V and 6 bases from J, with 12 bases between. This CDR3 is built from 13 residues. CDR3 in DNA: TGTGCCAGCAGCCCCTTATCCGGGGATACGCAGTATTTT. It encodes CASSPLSGDTQYF.

The V and J genes are TRBV30 and TRBJ1-3; 7 nucleotides line up with TRBD1. The CDR3 length is 14 residues. The J segment lost 4 bases and the V segment lost 3 bases, leaving 6 bases of the junction unmatched. CDR1 is GTSNPN and CDR2 is SVGIG in the germline V gene (reference sequence). As DNA, the CDR3 is TGTGCCTGGAGCCGGGACAGTCACGGAAACACCATATATTTT. As protein: CAWSRDSHGNTIYF. Full variable domain (rest looked up from reference TRBV30 and TRBJ1-3): SQTIHQWPATLVQPVGSPLSLECTVEGTSNPNLYWYRQAAGRGLQLLFYSVGIGQISSEVPQNLSASRPQDRQFILSSKKLLLSDSGFYLCAWSRDSHGNTIYFGEGSWLTVV.

Remarks on this clone: Germline and junction disagree at one end, which may indicate a read error. Other DNA sequences in this sample translate to the same CDR3. The chain couples TRBV9 to TRBJ2-2, with TRBD2 as a possible D gene (6 bases). CDR1 SGDLS and CDR2 YYNGEE come from the germline V gene. The CDR3 loop spans 15 amino acids. CDR3 nucleotides: TGTGCCAGCAGTGTAGTCGGGGGGAACACCGGGGAGCTGTTTTTT. Translation: CASSVVGGNTGELFF.

The chain employs TRBV6-5 and TRBJ1-6, with 10 bases aligning to TRBD1. The CDR3 is 15 amino acids. With 6 bases clipped from V and 10 bases from J, the junction kept 9 bases outside the gene matches. The germline gives CDR1 MNHEY, CDR2 SVGAGI. This CDR3 is CASRAPGQGTSPLHF. DNA of the CDR3: TGTGCCAGCAGAGCACCGGGACAGGGGACCTCACCCCTCCACTTT.

This rearrangement joins TRBV4-2 to TRBJ2-1; 15 nucleotides agree with TRBD2. The germline gives CDR1 LGHNA, CDR2 YNFKEQ. The J segment lost 0 bases and the V segment lost 4 bases, leaving 7 bases of the junction unmatched. The CDR3 consists of 19 residues. Here the CDR3 reads CASSPGTSGGRSSYNEQFF. In DNA, the CDR3 is TGTGCCAGCAGCCCCGGGACTAGCGGGGGGCGAAGCTCCTACAATGAGCAGTTCTTC.